The rows below give T cell receptor beta chains drawn from one sample of a study of identifying expanded T cells in peripheral blood. This table comes from immunoSEQ multiplex PCR, and its TCRdb copy is limited to in-frame clones, with some not included. The sample consists of about 76,000 clones, approximately 85% of them appearing once. Input material: blood. The receptors here all came from a person between 18 and 70 years old in good health. Each CDR3 is given with its conserved first and last residue. The D gene is left open where the match is weak. Some rows have no size entry. The others give once, few or many, or a class for an expanded clone.

d_call j_call v_call clone_size cdr3_aa cdr3_nt
. TRBJ1-2 TRBV20-1 . CSARDPPAYTF TGCAGTGCGCGGGACCCCCCGGCCTACACCTTC
TRBD2 TRBJ2-7 TRBV10-3 . CAISGREATYEQYF TGTGCCATCAGCGGTCGGGAGGCCACCTACGAGCAGTACTTC
TRBD2 TRBJ2-3 TRBV2 . CASSLGLVVPDTQYF TGTGCCAGCAGTTTAGGACTAGTGGTCCCAGATACGCAGTATTTT
. TRBJ1-1 TRBV28 once CASSFLNTEAFF TGTGCCAGCAGTTTCTTGAACACTGAAGCTTTCTTT
TRBD2 TRBJ2-7 TRBV28 . CASSLLAGEALREQYF TGTGCCAGCAGTTTGCTAGCGGGAGAGGCTCTGCGCGAGCAGTACTTC
TRBD1 TRBJ2-5 TRBV7-9 . CASSFDVGQLGETQYF TGTGCCAGCAGCTTCGACGTGGGACAGTTAGGAGAGACCCAGTACTTC
. TRBJ2-2 TRBV4-2 . CASSQEKGQGGELFF TGTGCCAGCAGCCAGGAGAAGGGCCAGGGCGGGGAGCTGTTTTTT
. TRBJ2-7 TRBV7-2 . CASSLAPGSTYEQYF TGTGCCAGCAGCTTAGCTCCTGGCTCCACCTACGAGCAGTACTTC
TRBD1 TRBJ2-5 TRBV5-5 few CASSLGGTGGWETQYF TGTGCCAGCAGCTTGGGTGGGACAGGGGGTTGGGAGACCCAGTACTTC
TRBD1 TRBJ2-7 TRBV28 few CASSPGQGREPSYEQYF TGTGCCAGCAGTCCCGGACAGGGAAGGGAGCCTTCCTACGAGCAGTACTTC
. TRBJ1-3 TRBV5-4 . CASSLRGGNTIYF TGTGCCAGCAGCTTGCGCGGGGGAAACACCATATATTTT
TRBD1 TRBJ1-1 TRBV7-2 . CASSLTGGNPATEAFF TGTGCCAGCAGCCTGACAGGGGGGAACCCCGCCACTGAAGCTTTCTTT
TRBD1 TRBJ2-7 TRBV30 . CAWTLTGGEQYF TGTGCCTGGACTCTAACAGGGGGCGAGCAGTACTTC
. TRBJ2-7 TRBV10-3 . CAISLLGAEQYF TGTGCCATCAGTCTGTTAGGGGCCGAGCAGTACTTC
TRBD1 TRBJ2-7 TRBV5-5 few CASSRDSYSSYEQYF TGTGCCAGCAGCCGGGACAGTTATAGCTCCTACGAGCAGTACTTC
TRBD2 TRBJ2-1 TRBV7-2 . CASSLFPGTSGPGFF TGTGCCAGCAGCCTGTTCCCCGGGACTAGCGGACCAGGGTTCTTC
TRBD1 TRBJ2-5 TRBV7-2 . CASSLGQGAETQYF TGTGCCAGCAGCTTAGGGCAGGGGGCCGAGACCCAGTACTTC
. TRBJ2-7 TRBV21-1 once CASSKEVTDSSHEQYF TGTGCCAGCAGCAAAGAGGTTACTGACAGCTCCCACGAGCAGTACTTC
. TRBJ2-1 TRBV14 . CASKADTVSNEQFF TGTGCCAGCAAGGCCGACACCGTCTCCAATGAGCAGTTCTTC
TRBD1 TRBJ2-1 TRBV9 . CASSGHGQGPFDEQFF TGTGCCAGCAGCGGCCATGGACAGGGACCTTTTGATGAGCAGTTCTTC
TRBD2 TRBJ2-1 TRBV7-2 . CASSFGLAGEQFF TGTGCCAGCAGCTTCGGACTAGCGGGTGAGCAGTTCTTC
. TRBJ1-2 TRBV5-4 . CASSLGRGANYGYTF TGTGCCAGCAGCTTGGGAAGGGGAGCTAACTATGGCTACACCTTC
TRBD1 TRBJ2-5 TRBV5-4 . CASSLGTGEETQYF TGTGCCAGCAGCCTCGGGACAGGGGAGGAGACCCAGTACTTC
. TRBJ1-3 TRBV7-9 . CASSTGDRNTIYF TGTGCCAGCAGCACTGGGGACCGGAACACCATATATTTT
. TRBJ2-3 TRBV29-1 . CSAVGPGASTDTQYF TGCAGCGCCGTGGGGCCAGGGGCTAGCACAGATACGCAGTATTTT
TRBD1 TRBJ2-2 TRBV5-1 . CASSFTGDTGELFF TGCGCCAGCAGCTTTACAGGGGACACCGGGGAGCTGTTTTTT
. TRBJ1-1 TRBV10-3 . CAISDVLGGFTPLGEAFF TGTGCCATCAGTGATGTGTTAGGCGGCTTTACACCATTGGGTGAAGCTTTCTTT
. TRBJ1-5 TRBV6-6 . CASSYEGRGNQPQHF TGTGCCAGCAGTTACGAGGGACGCGGCAATCAGCCCCAGCATTTT
. TRBJ2-6 TRBV19 . CASTSQTAANVLTF TGTGCCAGCACTTCCCAGACGGCGGCCAACGTCCTGACTTTC
. TRBJ1-1 TRBV28 . CASNVGQPRTLREAFF TGTGCCAGCAATGTTGGACAGCCCAGAACTCTCCGGGAAGCTTTCTTT
. TRBJ2-7 TRBV28 . CASSSDLRGIRYEQYF TGTGCCAGCAGTTCCGACCTAAGGGGGATTCGCTACGAGCAGTACTTC
. TRBJ2-7 TRBV7-8 . CASSPRYGGVLSEQYF TGTGCCAGCAGCCCCCGCTACGGAGGTGTATTAAGCGAGCAGTACTTC
. TRBJ2-2 TRBV7-9 . CASSFSTGELFF TGTGCCAGCAGCTTCAGCACCGGGGAGCTGTTTTTT
TRBD1 TRBJ2-3 TRBV27 . CASSRQGEDTQYF TGTGCCAGCAGCCGACAGGGTGAGGATACGCAGTATTTT
. TRBJ2-3 TRBV29-1 . CSARGASTDTQYF TGCAGCGCCAGGGGGGCTAGCACAGATACGCAGTATTTT
TRBD2 TRBJ2-7 TRBV4-1 . CASSQVAGVGGYEQYF TGCGCCAGCAGCCAAGTAGCGGGAGTGGGGGGCTACGAGCAGTACTTC
TRBD2 TRBJ2-3 TRBV19 . CASSIRAGSTDTQYF TGTGCCAGTAGTATTCGAGCGGGGAGCACAGATACGCAGTATTTT
TRBD1 TRBJ1-1 TRBV11-3 . CASSPTGATEAFF TGTGCCAGCAGCCCGACAGGGGCAACTGAAGCTTTCTTT
TRBD2 TRBJ2-7 TRBV28 . CASSLVNGRGEYEQYF TGTGCCAGCAGTTTGGTTAATGGGAGGGGTGAATACGAGCAGTACTTC
. TRBJ1-2 TRBV20-1 . CSARDRGGYTF TGCAGTGCTAGAGATCGGGGCGGCTACACCTTC
. TRBJ2-7 TRBV9 . CASSVAGLYEQYF TGTGCCAGCAGCGTAGCGGGTCTCTACGAGCAGTACTTC
. TRBJ2-1 TRBV7-2 . CASSSGRTHNEQFF TGTGCCAGCAGCTCGGGGAGGACTCACAATGAGCAGTTCTTC
. TRBJ1-5 TRBV19 . CASSTDKNQPQHF TGTGCCAGTAGTACTGACAAAAATCAGCCCCAGCATTTT